This T cell receptor (beta chain) stems from a study of T-cell reconstitution after alpha-beta-depleted transplantation in children (TCRdb year 2016). About the investigation overall: The study quantitatively tracked T-cell immune reconstitution after TCRalphabeta/CD19-depleted allogeneic hematopoietic cell transplantation in children using TCR repertoire profiling.

In light of the paper, this sample's treatment or condition label describes: allogeneic hematopoietic cell transplantation with graft depleted of TCRalphabeta T cells and CD19 B cells. Transplant recipients were children who received TCRalphabeta/CD19-depleted allogeneic hematopoietic cell grafts. Summary of the overall study and its limitations: The apparently early alphabetaT-cell count recovery about two months after transplant was reportedly dependent on only several hundred rapidly expanded clones derived from non-depleted graft cells. In some patients, the high TCRbeta diversity seen at day 60 was put down to recipient T cells and intrathymic progenitors that had survived conditioning. Hyperexpanded clone frequencies declined over subsequent months; after one year, T-cell counts and TCRbeta diversity were mostly attributed to newly produced T cells.

Germline trimming amounts to 0 bases on V and 7 bases on J, with 9 as the count of junction bases outside the gene matches. Spanning cysteine to phenylalanine, the CDR3 consists of 16 amino acids. Just CDR3 DNA is preserved here, 48 bases in frame from base 1. CDR1 SGHTA and CDR2 FQGNSA were looked up in the germline V gene. Library prep was done by PCR. Sequencing was performed on an Illumina HiSeq 2500. Molecular barcoding was employed in the preparation of TCR libraries, with unique molecular identifiers being used to normalize TCRbeta repertoire quantification. TCRdb trimmed the raw reads at Q25, called clones with MiXCR and kept productive beta chains. Rows matching on CDR3 protein sequence are summarized as one entry with the most common DNA and genes. In all, the sample holds about 140,000 distinct CDR3 sequences, and 8.8% of those were seen once. The top ten clones comprise around 18% of the sample.

This clonotype was counted a few times. This clone's antigen is unknown. The record has no base qualities; no much larger clone is one base away. The receptor chain draws on TRBV7-2 and TRBJ2-1; a stretch of 7 junction bases matches TRBD2. The receptor comes from a female patient between 2 and 15 years old who had a stem cell transplant for congenital amegakaryocytic thrombocytopenia, so the T cells may come from the graft donor. The specimen was PBMCs, mostly from graft donor cells, collected 180 days after TCRalphabeta/CD19-depleted stem cell transplant. The DNA reads as follows: TGTGCCAGCAGCTTAGCGGGAGGGCCGTTAAGTAATGAGCAGTTCTTC. Its protein is CASSLAGGPLSNEQFF.